This T cell receptor (beta chain) was recorded in a study of T-cell memory formation after mild COVID-19. As for the study in general: Each donor largely had its own TCR clusters. Whole-study results and caveats: Among clones peaking at day 37 in the second wave, SARS-CoV-2 specificity remained unconfirmed.

V was clipped by 6 bases and J by 8 bases; unmatched bases: 6. Germline assignment: CDR1 SNHLY and CDR2 FYNNEI. The CDR3 is made up of 12 amino acids. 5'RACE primed from the constant segment yielded TCR alpha and TCR beta cDNA libraries bearing sample barcodes and UMIs. From the 5' RACE reads, TCRdb called clonotypes with MiXCR, one entry per CDR3 protein. The data hold 400,000 to 500,000 distinct CDR3 sequences, with over 15% observed a single time. Worth noting for this clonotype: Its target is unknown.

Sequencing was done on a sample of PBMCs or a T cell subset sorted from them (not recorded which). The TCR was taken from an adult woman who had mild COVID-19 (a few samples of this study predate the infection). Cell type and time point are not known. The chain couples TRBV2 to TRBJ1-1; the match to TRBD1 covers 7 bases. CDR3 protein: CASSFHRGEAFF. The CDR3 region has the DNA TGTGCCAGCAGCTTTCACAGGGGAGAAGCTTTCTTT. Drawing the rest from reference TRBV2 and TRBJ1-1, the complete variable domain is EPEVTQTPSHQVTQMGQEVILRCVPISNHLYFYWYRQILGQKVEFLVSFYNNEISEKSEIFDDQFSVERPDGSNFTLKIRSTKLEDSAMYFCASSFHRGEAFFGQGTRLTVV.